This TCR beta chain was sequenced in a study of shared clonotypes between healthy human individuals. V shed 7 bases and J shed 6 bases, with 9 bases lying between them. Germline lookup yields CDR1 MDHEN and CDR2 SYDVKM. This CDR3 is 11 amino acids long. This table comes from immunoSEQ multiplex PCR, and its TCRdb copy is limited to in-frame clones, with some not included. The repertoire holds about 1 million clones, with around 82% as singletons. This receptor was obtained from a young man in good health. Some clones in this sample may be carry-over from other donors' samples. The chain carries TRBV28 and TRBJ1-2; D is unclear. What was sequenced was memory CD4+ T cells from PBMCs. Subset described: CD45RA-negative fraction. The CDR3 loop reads CASTGRDGYTF. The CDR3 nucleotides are TGTGCCAGCACGGGGAGGGATGGCTACACCTTC.